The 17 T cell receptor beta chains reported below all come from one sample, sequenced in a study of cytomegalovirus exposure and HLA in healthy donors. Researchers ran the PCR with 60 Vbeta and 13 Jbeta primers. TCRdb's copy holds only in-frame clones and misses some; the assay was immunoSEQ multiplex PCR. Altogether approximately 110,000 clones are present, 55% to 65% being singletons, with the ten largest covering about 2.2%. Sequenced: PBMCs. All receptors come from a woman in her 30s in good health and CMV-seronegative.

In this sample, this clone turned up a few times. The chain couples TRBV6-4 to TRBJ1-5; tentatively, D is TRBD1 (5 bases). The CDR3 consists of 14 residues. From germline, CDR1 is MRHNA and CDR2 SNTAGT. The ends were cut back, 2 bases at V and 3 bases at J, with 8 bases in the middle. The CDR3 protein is CASSDTGDNQPQHF. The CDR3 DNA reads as TGTGCCAGCAGTGACACGGGGGACAATCAGCCCCAGCATTTT.

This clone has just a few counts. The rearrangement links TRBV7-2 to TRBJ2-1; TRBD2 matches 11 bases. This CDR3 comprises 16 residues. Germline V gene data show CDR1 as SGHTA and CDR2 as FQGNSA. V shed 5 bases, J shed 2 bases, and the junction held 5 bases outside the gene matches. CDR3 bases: TGTGCCAGCAGCCCCGTGACTAGCGGGGCCTACAATGAGCAGTTCTTC. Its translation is CASSPVTSGAYNEQFF.

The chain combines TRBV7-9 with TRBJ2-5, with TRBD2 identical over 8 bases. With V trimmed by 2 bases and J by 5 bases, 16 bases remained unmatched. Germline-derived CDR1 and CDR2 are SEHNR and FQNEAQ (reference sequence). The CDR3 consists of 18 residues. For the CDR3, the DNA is TGTGCCAGCAGCTTATTCGGACTAGCAGAACCTTGGGAGGAGACCCAGTACTTC. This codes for CASSLFGLAEPWEETQYF.

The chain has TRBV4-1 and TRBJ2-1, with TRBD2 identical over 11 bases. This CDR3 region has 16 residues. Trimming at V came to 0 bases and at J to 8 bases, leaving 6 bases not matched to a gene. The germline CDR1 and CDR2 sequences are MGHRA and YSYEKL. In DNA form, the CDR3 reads TGCGCCAGCAGCCAAGATATAGCGGGAGGGCAGGATGAGCAGTTCTTC. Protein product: CASSQDIAGGQDEQFF.

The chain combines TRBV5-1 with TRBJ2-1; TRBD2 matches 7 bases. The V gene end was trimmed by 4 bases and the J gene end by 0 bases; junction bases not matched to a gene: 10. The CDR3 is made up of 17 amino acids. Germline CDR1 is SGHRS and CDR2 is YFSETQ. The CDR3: CASSLQTSVSSYNEQFF. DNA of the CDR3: TGCGCCAGCAGCCTACAAACTAGCGTTAGCTCCTACAATGAGCAGTTCTTC.

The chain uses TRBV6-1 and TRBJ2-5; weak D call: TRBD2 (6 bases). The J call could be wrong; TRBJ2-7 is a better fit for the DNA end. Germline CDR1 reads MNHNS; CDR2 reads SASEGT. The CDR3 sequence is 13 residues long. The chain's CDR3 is CASSERGSYEQYF. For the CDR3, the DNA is TGTGCCAGCAGTGAACGGGGGTCCTACGAGCAGTACTTC.

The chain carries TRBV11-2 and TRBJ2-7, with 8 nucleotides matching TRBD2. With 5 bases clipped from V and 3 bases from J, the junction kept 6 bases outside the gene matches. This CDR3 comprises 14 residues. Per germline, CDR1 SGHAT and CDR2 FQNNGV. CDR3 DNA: TGTGCCAGCAGCCCTACGGGGGGGTACTACGAGCAGTACTTC. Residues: CASSPTGGYYEQYF.

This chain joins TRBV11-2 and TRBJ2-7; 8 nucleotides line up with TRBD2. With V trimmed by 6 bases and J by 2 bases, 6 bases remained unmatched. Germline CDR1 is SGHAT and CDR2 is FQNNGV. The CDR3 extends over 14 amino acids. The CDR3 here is CASSLAGPTYEQYF. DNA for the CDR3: TGTGCCAGCAGTCTAGCGGGCCCAACCTACGAGCAGTACTTC.

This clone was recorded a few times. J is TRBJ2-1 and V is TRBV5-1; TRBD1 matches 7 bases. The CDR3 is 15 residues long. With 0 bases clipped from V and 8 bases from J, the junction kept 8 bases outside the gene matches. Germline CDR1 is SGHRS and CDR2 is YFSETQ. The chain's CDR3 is CASSLGQGELYEQFF. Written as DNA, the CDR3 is TGCGCCAGCAGCTTGGGACAGGGAGAGCTCTATGAGCAGTTCTTC.

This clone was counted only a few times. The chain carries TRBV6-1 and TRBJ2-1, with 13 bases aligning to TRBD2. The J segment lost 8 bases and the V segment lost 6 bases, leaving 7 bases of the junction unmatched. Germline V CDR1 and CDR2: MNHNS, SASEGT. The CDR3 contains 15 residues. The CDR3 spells CASSPLAGGQDEQFF. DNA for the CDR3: TGTGCCAGCAGCCCACTAGCGGGAGGGCAGGATGAGCAGTTCTTC.

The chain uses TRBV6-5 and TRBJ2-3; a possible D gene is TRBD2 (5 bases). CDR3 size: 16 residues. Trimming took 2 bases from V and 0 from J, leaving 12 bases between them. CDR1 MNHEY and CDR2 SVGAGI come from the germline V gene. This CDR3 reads CASSYGQRLSTDTQYF. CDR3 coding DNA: TGTGCCAGCAGTTACGGGCAGCGGCTTAGCACAGATACGCAGTATTTT.

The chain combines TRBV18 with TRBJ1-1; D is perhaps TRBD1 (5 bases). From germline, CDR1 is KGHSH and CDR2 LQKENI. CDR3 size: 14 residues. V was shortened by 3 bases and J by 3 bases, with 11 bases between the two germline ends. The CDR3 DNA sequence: TGTGCCAGCTCACCCCAGGGTCGTGACACTGAAGCTTTCTTT. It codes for CASSPQGRDTEAFF.

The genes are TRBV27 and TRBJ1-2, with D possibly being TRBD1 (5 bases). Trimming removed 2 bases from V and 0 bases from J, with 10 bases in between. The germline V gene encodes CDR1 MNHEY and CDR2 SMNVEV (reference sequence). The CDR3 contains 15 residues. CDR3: CASSLGQGTNYGYTF. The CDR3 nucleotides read TGTGCCAGCAGTTTAGGGCAGGGAACTAACTATGGCTACACCTTC.

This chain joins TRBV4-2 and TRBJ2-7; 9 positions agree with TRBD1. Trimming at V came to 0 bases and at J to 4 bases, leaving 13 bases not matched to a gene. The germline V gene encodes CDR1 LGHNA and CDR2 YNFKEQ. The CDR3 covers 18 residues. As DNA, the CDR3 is TGTGCCAGCAGCCAAGATATTCTCGGGGGGACAGGGAGGTACGAGCAGTACTTC. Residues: CASSQDILGGTGRYEQYF.

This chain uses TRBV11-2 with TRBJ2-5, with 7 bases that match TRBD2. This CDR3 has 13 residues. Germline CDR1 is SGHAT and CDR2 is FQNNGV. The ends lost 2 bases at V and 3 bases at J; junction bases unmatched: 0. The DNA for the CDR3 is TGTGCCAGCAGCTTAACTAGCGAAGAGACCCAGTACTTC. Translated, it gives CASSLTSEETQYF.

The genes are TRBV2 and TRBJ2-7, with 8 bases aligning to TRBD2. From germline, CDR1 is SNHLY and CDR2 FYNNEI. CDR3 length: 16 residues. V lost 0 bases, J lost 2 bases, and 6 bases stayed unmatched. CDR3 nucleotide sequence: TGTGCCAGCAGTGAAGCCCTAGCGGGCCATACCTACGAGCAGTACTTC. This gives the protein CASSEALAGHTYEQYF.

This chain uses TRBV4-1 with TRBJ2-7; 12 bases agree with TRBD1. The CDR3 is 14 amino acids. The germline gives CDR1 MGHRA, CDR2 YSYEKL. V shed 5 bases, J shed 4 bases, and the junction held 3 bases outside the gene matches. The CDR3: CASSGDRGPYEQYF. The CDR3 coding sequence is TGCGCCAGCAGCGGGGACAGGGGGCCTTACGAGCAGTACTTC.